Presented here are 21 T cell receptor beta chains from one specimen sequenced in a study of T-cell memory formation after mild COVID-19. TCRdb called the 5' RACE reads again in MiXCR, with one record for every CDR3 protein. The top ten hold approximately 12% of the sample, which has 360,000 or so distinct CDR3 sequences, around 28% seen once. The specimen was PBMCs or a T cell subset sorted from them (not recorded which). These receptors came from an adult woman who had mild COVID-19 (a few samples of this study predate the infection). Cell type and time point are not known.

This chain uses TRBV6-5 with TRBJ1-1; possibly TRBD1 for D (6 bases). V lost 4 bases to trimming and J lost 4 bases, with 10 bases between them. The CDR3 extends over 13 amino acids. Germline V gene sequence: CDR1 MNHEY, CDR2 SVGAGI. The CDR3 nucleotides read TGTGCCAGCAGTTCTATGGGGGCCACTGAAGCTTTCTTT. It translates to CASSSMGATEAFF.

The CDR3 protein is CASSDPGQSTDTQYF. CDR3 sequence (DNA): TGTGCCAGCAGCGATCCGGGACAGTCCACAGATACGCAGTATTTT. The J gene is TRBJ2-3, the V gene TRBV7-9; the match to TRBD1 covers 7 bases. CDR1 is SEHNR and CDR2 is FQNEAQ in the germline V gene (reference sequence). The CDR3 consists of 15 residues. V lost 5 bases and J lost 2; bases outside the gene matches: 7.

This chain links TRBV7-2 with TRBJ2-7, with TRBD2 identical over 14 bases. The junction had 7 bases not matched to a gene; V was cut back by 5 bases and J by 4 bases. CDR3 length: 16 amino acids. Germline V gene lookup returns CDR1 SGHTA and CDR2 FQGNSA. CDR3 loop: CASSPSTSGRVYEQYF. The CDR3 coding sequence is TGTGCCAGCAGCCCGTCGACTAGCGGGAGGGTTTACGAGCAGTACTTC.

The table lists this clonotype with a few counts. The chain is built from TRBV2 and TRBJ2-7; D is ambiguous. The CDR3 is made up of 15 amino acids. Trimming took 7 bases from V and 2 from J, leaving 18 bases between them. Germline V gene lookup returns CDR1 SNHLY and CDR2 FYNNEI. CDR3 coding DNA: TGTGCCAGCACCCCAACCGTAGTGGGAACCTACGAGCAGTACTTC. Its translation: CASTPTVVGTYEQYF.

This clonotype was observed at least ten times. The chain recombines TRBV7-7 with TRBJ2-3; possible D gene TRBD1, 7 bases. The V end was cut by 8 bases, the J end by 6 bases, with 21 bases between. The CDR3 is made up of 15 amino acids. Germline lookup yields CDR1 SSHAT and CDR2 FNYEAQ (reference sequence). CDR3 loop: CASGMGGRGMDTQYF. The CDR3 DNA is TGTGCCAGCGGAATGGGGGGCAGGGGGATGGATACGCAGTATTTT.

The genes are TRBV11-3 and TRBJ2-5, with 9 positions matching TRBD2. This CDR3 has 17 amino acids. The germline V gene has CDR1 SGHNT and CDR2 YENEEA. The V and J ends lost 4 bases and 5 bases, in that order; junction bases with no gene match: 14. The DNA for the CDR3 is TGTGCCAGCAGCTCAGACAAACAAGCGGGAGGCAGGGAGACCCAGTACTTC. Its protein product is CASSSDKQAGGRETQYF.

This clonotype was detected a few times. The chain couples TRBV7-9 to TRBJ2-3; 9 positions agree with TRBD2. The CDR3 contains 17 residues. Germline V CDR1 and CDR2: SEHNR, FQNEAQ (reference sequence). V shed 8 bases, J shed 2 bases, and the junction held 14 bases outside the gene matches. The CDR3 coding sequence is TGTGCCAGCTCATCACGGCGGGGGGGCCGTGTCACAGATACGCAGTATTTT. Protein product: CASSSRRGGRVTDTQYF.

V and J are TRBV12-3 or TRBV12-4 and TRBJ2-3, with unresolved D. V was clipped by 5 bases and J by 2 bases, with 11 bases between them. The CDR3 runs 14 residues. Written as DNA, the CDR3 is TGTGCCAGCAGTCCTGTGGGTACCACAGATACGCAGTATTTT. Encoded protein: CASSPVGTTDTQYF.

The chain employs TRBV6-5 and TRBJ2-3; no clear D gene. Trimming left V 0 bases short and J 4 bases short, with 11 bases between. The CDR3 extends over 15 amino acids. Germline V gene lookup returns CDR1 MNHEY and CDR2 SVGAGI. CDR3 nucleotides: TGTGCCAGCAGTTACTCCCCTGGGCGCTCAGATACGCAGTATTTT. Its protein is CASSYSPGRSDTQYF.

A few counts support this clonotype. This sequence joins TRBV5-5 and TRBJ1-6; no clear D gene. CDR3 length: 12 residues. The V gene lost 4 bases and the J gene lost 7 bases, with 6 bases spanning the gap. Germline CDR1 is SGHKS and CDR2 is YYEKEE (reference sequence). CDR3 loop: CASSRPNSPLHF. The CDR3 nucleotides read TGTGCCAGCAGCAGGCCCAATTCACCCCTCCACTTT.

J is TRBJ1-1 and V is TRBV2; D is undetermined. The germline V gene has CDR1 SNHLY and CDR2 FYNNEI. The CDR3 totals 13 residues. V lost 1 base and J lost 5, with 8 bases in between. The CDR3 DNA reads as TGTGCCAGCAGTGAAGGGGAAGGGACTGAAGCTTTCTTT. It specifies CASSEGEGTEAFF. The full variable domain, completed using reference TRBV2 and TRBJ1-1, is EPEVTQTPSHQVTQMGQEVILRCVPISNHLYFYWYRQILGQKVEFLVSFYNNEISEKSEIFDDQFSVERPDGSNFTLKIRSTKLEDSAMYFCASSEGEGTEAFFGQGTRLTVV.

CDR3 protein: CASSLGKGNTEAFF. In nucleotides, the CDR3 is TGTGCCAGCAGCTTAGGGAAGGGGAACACTGAAGCTTTCTTT. V usage is TRBV7-6 and J usage is TRBJ1-1; D is undetermined. CDR3 size: 14 residues. From germline, CDR1 is SGHVS and CDR2 FNYEAQ. Trimming stripped 1 base from V and 1 base from J, with 7 bases between. The full variable domain, rest sourced from reference TRBV7-6 and TRBJ1-1, is GAGVSQSPRYKVTKRGQDVALRCDPISGHVSLYWYRQALGQGPEFLTYFNYEAQQDKSGLPNDRFSAERPEGSISTLTIQRTEQRDSAMYRCASSLGKGNTEAFFGQGTRLTVV.

A few counts support this clonotype. The chain has TRBV7-2 and TRBJ2-5; a possible D gene is TRBD2 (7 bases). The CDR3 is 15 residues long. Germline values: CDR1 SGHTA, CDR2 FQGNSA. V was trimmed by 5 bases and J by 0 bases, leaving 13 bases between them. CDR3 residues: CASSARGGNQETQYF. The CDR3 region has the DNA TGTGCCAGCAGCGCCCGCGGGGGCAACCAAGAGACCCAGTACTTC.

Only a few counts were recorded for this clonotype. V gene TRBV25-1 combines with J gene TRBJ2-7; 12 bases fit TRBD2. The CDR3 is 15 residues long. The germline V gene has CDR1 MGHDK and CDR2 SYGVNS. V lost 5 bases, J lost 3 bases, and 5 bases stayed unmatched. The CDR3 here is CASSTLAGGNYEQYF. CDR3 bases: TGTGCCAGCAGTACCCTAGCGGGAGGGAACTACGAGCAGTACTTC.

The V gene is TRBV20-1, the J gene TRBJ1-1; tentatively, D is TRBD1 (5 bases). Germline V gene data show CDR1 as DFQATT and CDR2 as SNEGSKA (reference sequence). V dropped 1 base and J dropped 0 bases, with 12 bases sitting between them. The CDR3 sequence is 15 residues long. The CDR3 bases are TGCAGTGCTAGAGGGAGGGACGGGCTGAACACTGAAGCTTTCTTT. Protein product: CSARGRDGLNTEAFF.

Only a few counts were recorded for this clonotype. The V call is TRBV12-3 or TRBV12-4, the J call TRBJ2-1; 8 bases are a match to TRBD1. V was pared by 7 bases and J by 10 bases, with 6 bases of the junction left unmatched. The CDR3 is made up of 12 amino acids. For the CDR3, the DNA is TGTGCCAGCACCCACGGGACAGGCGAGCAGTTCTTC. Its protein is CASTHGTGEQFF.

This chain's CDR3 is CASSPGLAAEQYF. DNA of the CDR3: TGTGCCAGCAGCCCCGGACTAGCGGCGGAGCAGTACTTC. The gene calls are TRBV3-1 and TRBJ2-7, with 10 bases aligning to TRBD2. CDR1 is LGHDT, CDR2 YNNKEL, per germline (reference sequence). V dropped 4 bases and J dropped 7; count of bases not matched to a gene: 4. The CDR3 is 13 amino acids.

CDR3 coding DNA: TGCAGTGCTACAGGGGTTTTCACCGGGGAGCTGTTTTTT. Its translation is CSATGVFTGELFF. The chain couples TRBV29-1 to TRBJ2-2, with TRBD1 identical over 7 bases. Germline lookup yields CDR1 SQVTM and CDR2 ANQGSEA. The CDR3 loop spans 13 amino acids.

Here the CDR3 reads CASSDTGTGLDEQYF. The CDR3 nucleotides read TGTGCCAGTTCCGACACCGGGACAGGGCTGGACGAGCAGTACTTC. This chain joins TRBV19 and TRBJ2-7; TRBD1 agrees at 9 bases. V was clipped by 8 bases and J by 5 bases; unmatched bases: 13. The CDR3 length is 15 residues. From germline, CDR1 is LNHDA and CDR2 SQIVND (reference sequence). Based on the CDR3 plus reference TRBV19 and TRBJ2-7, the full variable domain is DGGITQSPKYLFRKEGQNVTLSCEQNLNHDAMYWYRQDPGQGLRLIYYSQIVNDFQKGDIAEGYSVSREKKESFPLTVTSAQKNPTAFYLCASSDTGTGLDEQYFGPGTRLTVT.

This chain uses TRBV29-1 with TRBJ1-5; D gene ambiguous. The CDR3 is made up of 13 amino acids. Looked up from germline, CDR1 is SQVTM and CDR2 is ANQGSEA. V dropped 4 bases and J dropped 5 bases, with 12 bases sitting between them. The CDR3 loop is CSVVAGFDQPQHF. In nucleotides, the CDR3 is TGCAGCGTTGTGGCAGGCTTCGATCAGCCCCAGCATTTT.

This clonotype has at least ten counts. The CDR3 nucleotides read TGTGCCAGCAGCCGTCGTGGGGGGGACTCCAGATGGGATGAGCAGTTCTTC. Amino acids: CASSRRGGDSRWDEQFF. The chain combines TRBV7-3 with TRBJ2-1, with 7 bases matching TRBD2. After removal of 5 bases from V and 8 bases from J, the junction contained 18 bases not matched to a gene. There are 17 residues in the CDR3. Germline CDR1 is SGHTA and CDR2 is FQGTGA.